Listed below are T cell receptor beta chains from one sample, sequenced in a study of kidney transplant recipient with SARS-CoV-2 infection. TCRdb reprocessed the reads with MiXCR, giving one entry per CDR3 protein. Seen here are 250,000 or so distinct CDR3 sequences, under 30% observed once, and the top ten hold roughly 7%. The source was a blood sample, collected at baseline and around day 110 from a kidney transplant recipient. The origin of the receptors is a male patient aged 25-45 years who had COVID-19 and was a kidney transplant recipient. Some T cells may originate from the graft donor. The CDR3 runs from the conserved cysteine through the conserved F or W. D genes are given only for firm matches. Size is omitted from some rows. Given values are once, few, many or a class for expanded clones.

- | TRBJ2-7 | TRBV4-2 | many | TGTGCCAGCAGCCAAGGTATGGTGCAGTACTTC | CASSQGMVQYF
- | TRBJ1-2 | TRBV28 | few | TGTGCCAGCAGTTTAGGGGGCGCGGGGGTTAACTATGGCTACACCTTC | CASSLGGAGVNYGYTF
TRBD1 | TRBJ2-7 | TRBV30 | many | TGTGCCTGGAGCGGGGACAGGGGCTACGAGCAGTACTTC | CAWSGDRGYEQYF
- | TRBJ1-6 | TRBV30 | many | TGTGCCTGGAGTGACGACCGGAGTCGCGGGGGGCAGGGTATATATAATTCACCCCTCCACTTT | CAWSDDRSRGGQGIYNSPLHF
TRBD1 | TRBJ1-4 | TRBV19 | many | TGTGCCAGTAGTAAGAAGGACAGGGGGCGAACTAATGAAAAACTGTTTTTT | CASSKKDRGRTNEKLFF
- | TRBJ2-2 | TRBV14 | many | TGTGCCAGCAGCCACCGATCGCCCCTGGGGTCCGGGGAGCTGTTTTTT | CASSHRSPLGSGELFF
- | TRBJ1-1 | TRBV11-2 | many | TGTGCCAGCAGCTTAGAGCAGGGTCACACTGAAGCTTTCTTT | CASSLEQGHTEAFF
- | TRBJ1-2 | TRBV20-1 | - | TGCAGTGCTGCAAAGTTGCTGTCTCGAAAGACCTATGGCTACACCTTC | CSAAKLLSRKTYGYTF
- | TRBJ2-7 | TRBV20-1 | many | TGCAGTGCTAGAGTCCCCCCAACCCCCAACAGCCTCAGCTCCTACGAGCAGTACTTC | CSARVPPTPNSLSSYEQYF
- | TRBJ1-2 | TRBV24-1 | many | TGTGCCACCAGTGGGTTACGTAGTACCAGAAAGACCTATGGCTACACCTTC | CATSGLRSTRKTYGYTF
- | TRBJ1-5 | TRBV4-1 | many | TGCGCCAGCAGCCAGGGGGCGATAAGCAATCAGCCCCAGCATTTT | CASSQGAISNQPQHF
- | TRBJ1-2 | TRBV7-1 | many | TGTGCCAGCAGCCAGGGTGATCACGAGGGAAAGACCTATGGCTACACCTTC | CASSQGDHEGKTYGYTF
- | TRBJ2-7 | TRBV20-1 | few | TGCAGTGCTAGACTGTCGGCCAGGGGCCAGGAGCAGTACTTC | CSARLSARGQEQYF
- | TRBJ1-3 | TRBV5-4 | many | TGTGCCAGCAGCCCCGGACAGAGCTCTGGAAACACCATATATTTT | CASSPGQSSGNTIYF
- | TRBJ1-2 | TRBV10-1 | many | TGCGCCAGCAGTCATGGAGTAAGATCGCGAAAGACCTATGGCTACACCTTC | CASSHGVRSRKTYGYTF
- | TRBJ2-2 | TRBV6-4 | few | TGTGCCAGTAGACTCAACGGACTCTACACCGGGGAGCTGTTTTTT | CASRLNGLYTGELFF
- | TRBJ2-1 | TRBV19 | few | TGTGCCAGTAAACTGTTAGGGGCCGACAATGAGCAGTTCTTC | CASKLLGADNEQFF
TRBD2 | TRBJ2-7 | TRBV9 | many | TGTGCCAGCAGCGTAGATCTAGCGGGAGGGCACGAGCAGTACTTC | CASSVDLAGGHEQYF
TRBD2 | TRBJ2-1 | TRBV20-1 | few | TGCAGTGCTTTCGGGACTAGCGGGGCAGTAGACAATGAGCAGTTCTTC | CSAFGTSGAVDNEQFF
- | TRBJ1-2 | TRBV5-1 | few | TGCGCCAGCAAGTGTCTATCGGTTCGAAAGACCTATGGCTACACCTTC | CASKCLSVRKTYGYTF
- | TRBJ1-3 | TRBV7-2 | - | TGTGCCAGCAGCTTAAGGGGACACGGATCCCCTGGAAACACCATATATTTT | CASSLRGHGSPGNTIYF
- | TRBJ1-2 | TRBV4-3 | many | TGCGCCAGCAGCGAGGAGTCAGGACGTCGAAAGACCTATGGCTACACCTTC | CASSEESGRRKTYGYTF
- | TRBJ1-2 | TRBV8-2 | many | TGTGGCAGTTCTGAGAGTGATAGCCGAAAGACCTATGGCTACACCTTC | CGSSESDSRKTYGYTF
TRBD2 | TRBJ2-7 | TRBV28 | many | TGTGCCAGCAGTTTTCGCGGGAGGACCTACGAGCAGTACTTC | CASSFRGRTYEQYF
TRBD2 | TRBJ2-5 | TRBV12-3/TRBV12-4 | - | TGTGCCAGCAGCCCAAGCGGTGGGGGGGGAGAGACCCAGTACTTC | CASSPSGGGGETQYF
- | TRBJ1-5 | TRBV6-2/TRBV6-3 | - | TGTGCCAGCGGTCCCGACGGATATAGCAATCGGCCCCAGCATTTT | CASGPDGYSNRPQHF
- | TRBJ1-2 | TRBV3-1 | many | TGTGCCAGCAGCATCACTCGCACCCTTCGAAAGACCTATGGCTACACCTTC | CASSITRTLRKTYGYTF
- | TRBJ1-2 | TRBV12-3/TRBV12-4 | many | TGTGCCAGCAGTCCCGGGAGCTATGGCTACACCTTC | CASSPGSYGYTF
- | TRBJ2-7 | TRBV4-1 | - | TGCGCCAGCGGCCAACCCGGGGCCTCCTACAAGCAGTACTTC | CASGQPGASYKQYF
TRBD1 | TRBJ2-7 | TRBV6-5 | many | TGTGCCAGCATCGTGGAGTTGACAGGGCCCTACGAGCAGTACTTC | CASIVELTGPYEQYF
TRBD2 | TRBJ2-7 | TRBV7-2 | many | TGTGCCAGCAGCTTTTTAGTCCTAGCGGGAGAGACCTACGAGCAGTACTTC | CASSFLVLAGETYEQYF
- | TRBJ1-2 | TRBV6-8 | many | TGTGCCAGCAGTGGGCACATACGCTCTAGAAAGACCTATGGCTACACCTTC | CASSGHIRSRKTYGYTF
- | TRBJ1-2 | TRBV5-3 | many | TGTGCCAGACACCGACGAGTGGTGAGAAAGACCTATGGCTACACCTTC | CARHRRVVRKTYGYTF
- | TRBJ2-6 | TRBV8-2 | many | TGTGGCAAGCTCTTAAGGATAACACAAAGTCGGGCCAACGTCCTGACTTTC | CGKLLRITQSRANVLTF
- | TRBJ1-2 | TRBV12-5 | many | TGTGCTAGTGGTGGCAAAGTTTTGCAGGGAAAGACCTATGGCTACACCTTC | CASGGKVLQGKTYGYTF
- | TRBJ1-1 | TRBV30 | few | TGTGGTTTGCTGGGGCCCCCTGAAGCTTTCTTT | CGLLGPPEAFF
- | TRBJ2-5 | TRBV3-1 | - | TGTGCCAGCAGCCGGTTAGGTCCCATTTCTTTCTCTGAGGCCCAGTACTTC | CASSRLGPISFSEAQYF
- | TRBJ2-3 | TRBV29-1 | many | TGCAGCGTTGTGCGGGACACAGATACGCAGTATTTT | CSVVRDTDTQYF
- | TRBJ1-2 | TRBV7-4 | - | TGTGCCAGCAGCTGGGGTCGTTCAGCTCGAAGGACCTATGGCTACACCTTC | CASSWGRSARRTYGYTF
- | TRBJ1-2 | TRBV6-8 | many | TGTGCCAGCAGTATTCTAGCACGCTCTAGAAAGACCTATGGCTACACCTTC | CASSILARSRKTYGYTF
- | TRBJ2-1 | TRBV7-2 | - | TGTGCCAGCAGCTTAGCGGCGTCGAATGAGCAGTTCTTC | CASSLAASNEQFF
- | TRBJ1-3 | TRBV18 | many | TGTGCCAGCTCCCCCATGCTCACCTCTGGAAACACCATATATTTT | CASSPMLTSGNTIYF
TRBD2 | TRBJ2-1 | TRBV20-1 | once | TGCAGTGCTAGAGCCCGGCGGGGGGGATGCAATGAGCAGTTCTTC | CSARARRGGCNEQFF
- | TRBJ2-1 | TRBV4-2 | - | TGTGCCAGCAGCCAAGATATAGGGGGGGGGGCCCGTGGTGGGCAGTTCTTC | CASSQDIGGGARGGQFF
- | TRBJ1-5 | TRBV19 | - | TGTGCCAGTAGTATGGCAGGACCTCAGCCCCAGCATTTT | CASSMAGPQPQHF
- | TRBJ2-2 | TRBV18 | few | TGTGCCAGCTCATCAGCAGGGTCCACCGGGGAGCTGTTTTTT | CASSSAGSTGELFF
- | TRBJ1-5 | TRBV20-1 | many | TGCAGTGCTAGTTTGGGACGCGATACGCCCCAGCATTTT | CSASLGRDTPQHF
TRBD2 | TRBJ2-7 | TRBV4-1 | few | TGCGCCAGCAGCCAAGTAGGTAGCGGGAGCCAGGGTGGGCAGTACTTC | CASSQVGSGSQGGQYF
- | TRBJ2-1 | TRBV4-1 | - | TGCGCCAGCAGCCAAGGAGTAGCCTCCTACAATGAGCAGTTCTTC | CASSQGVASYNEQFF
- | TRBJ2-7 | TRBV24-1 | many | TGTGCCACCAGTCTTGAAGGGGCCTACTACGAGCAGTACTTC | CATSLEGAYYEQYF
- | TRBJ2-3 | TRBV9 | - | TGTGCCAGCAGCGTAGCTACAATGAGTAGTTCAGATACGCAGTATTTT | CASSVATMSSSDTQYF
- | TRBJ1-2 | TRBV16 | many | TGTGCCAGCAGCACGGTAAAGGTCGTTAGAAAGACCTATGGCTACACCTTC | CASSTVKVVRKTYGYTF
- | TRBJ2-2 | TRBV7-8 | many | TGTGCCAGCAGCCATACAGGGACGAACACCGGGGAGCTGTTTTTT | CASSHTGTNTGELFF
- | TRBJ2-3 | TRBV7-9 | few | TGTGCCAGCAGCTTAGTAGGTGGGGATACGCAGTATTTT | CASSLVGGDTQYF
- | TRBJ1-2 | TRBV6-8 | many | TGTGCCAGCAGTAGCCGTGCACGCTCTAGAAAGACCTATGGCTACACCTTC | CASSSRARSRKTYGYTF
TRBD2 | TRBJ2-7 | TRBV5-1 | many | TGCGCCAGCAGGGGACTAGGTTTCGACGAGCAGTACTTC | CASRGLGFDEQYF
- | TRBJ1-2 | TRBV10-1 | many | TGCGCCAGCAGTGAAAGCAGAAGCTATGGCTACACCTTC | CASSESRSYGYTF